This T cell receptor beta chain emerged from a study of T cell repertoires in cytomegalovirus infection. In the study overall: Public signatures in TCR beta pointed to CMV infection and matching HLA type.

MiXCR, applied by TCRdb to the reads, yields one record per CDR3 protein. This sample has around 530,000 distinct CDR3 sequences; about 26% occur once, and the top ten carry around 14%. The germline V gene encodes CDR1 LNHDA and CDR2 SQIVND (reference sequence). This CDR3 has 16 residues. Trimming stripped 3 bases from V and 3 bases from J, with 15 bases between. General observations from the study: HLA-C-restricted CMV clonotypes gave the most frequent clonotype in two of eight donors.

This clonotype was observed a few times. Its antigen remains unidentified. The receptor's source is a human donor in good health (CMV status not recorded). Some clones in this sample may be carry-over from other donors' samples. The gene calls are TRBV19 and TRBJ2-1; D may be TRBD1 or TRBD2 (5 bases each). The sample comprised PBMCs. The CDR3 bases are TGTGCCAGTAGTATGTCGAGGGGCGGACTCTACAATGAGCAGTTCTTC. Amino acid sequence: CASSMSRGGLYNEQFF.